Sequencing of this TCR beta chain was carried out in a study of CD8 T cells in Susac syndrome. Study summary: Patients with Susac syndrome were, at the time of blood collection, therapy-naive, maintained on corticosteroids, or maintained on intravenous immunoglobulin alone.

RNA was extracted with the RNeasy kit, and a quantity of about 0.45 to 1 ug was reverse transcribed using random hexamers. TCRdb independently ran MiXCR on the immunoSEQ multiplex PCR reads; one entry per CDR3 protein. The data contain some 250,000 distinct CDR3 sequences, almost 97% of them singletons. This CDR3 comprises 14 residues. Trimming removed 4 bases from V and 4 bases from J, with 11 bases in between. Germline V gives CDR1 LGHDT, CDR2 YNNKEL (reference sequence). In the case of this clonotype: Its specificity is unknown.

General study points: CD4+ repertoires of Susac syndrome patients lacked detectable clonal expansion.

The chain is built from TRBV3-1 and TRBJ1-3; D call uncertain. Sample: CD4+ T cells from PBMCs. The receptor comes from a human donor with Susac syndrome. The CDR3 DNA reads as TGTGCCAGCAGCCGGTGGACCGACGGAAACACCATATATTTT. As protein: CASSRWTDGNTIYF.